These 14 T cell receptor beta chains came from one sample sequenced in a study of CD8 T cells in Susac syndrome. Reverse transcription used roughly 0.5 to 1 ug RNA and random hexamers. TCRdb used MiXCR to reprocess the immunoSEQ multiplex PCR reads, holding one entry per CDR3 protein. The table has over 100,000 distinct CDR3 sequences, roughly 95% seen once. The sample consisted of CD4+ T cells from PBMCs. These receptors originate from a human donor with Susac syndrome.

The chain links TRBV29-1 to TRBJ2-1, with D maybe TRBD1 (5 bases). V lost 7 bases, J lost 0 bases, and 13 bases lay in between. The germline CDR1 and CDR2 sequences are SQVTM and ANQGSEA. The CDR3 sequence is 14 residues long. CDR3 residues: CSAFRQSSYNEQFF. CDR3 bases: TGCAGCGCCTTCCGACAGAGCTCCTACAATGAGCAGTTCTTC.

The genes are TRBV20-1 and TRBJ2-5; 11 positions match TRBD2. From germline, CDR1 is DFQATT and CDR2 SNEGSKA (reference sequence). This CDR3 region has 16 residues. Trimming took 0 bases from V and 4 from J; bases not matched to a gene: 7. As DNA, the CDR3 is TGCAGTGCTAGAGATCGACTAGCGGGGACACGAGAGACCCAGTACTTC. This codes for CSARDRLAGTRETQYF.

This rearrangement joins TRBV6-5 to TRBJ2-2; D is unclear. This CDR3 comprises 15 residues. Germline lookup yields CDR1 MNHEY and CDR2 SVGAGI. V gave up 0 bases and J gave up 1 base, with 6 bases separating them. The CDR3 here is CASSYSDVNTGELFF. As DNA, the CDR3 is TGTGCCAGCAGTTACTCGGACGTGAACACCGGGGAGCTGTTTTTT.

The J gene is TRBJ2-3, the V gene TRBV29-1; D gene unclear. Germline CDR1 and CDR2: SQVTM and ANQGSEA. The V end lost 6 bases, the J end lost 0 bases, and 4 bases lay between the germline ends. The CDR3 runs to 11 residues. CDR3 region: CSVPSTDTQYF. Written as DNA, the CDR3 is TGCAGCGTCCCCAGCACAGATACGCAGTATTTT.

The chain joins TRBV12-3 or TRBV12-4 to TRBJ2-2; D unresolved. The CDR3 covers 14 residues. V shed 6 bases and J shed 2 bases, with 10 bases lying between them. CDR3 nucleotides: TGTGCCAGCAGCCTGACCACAAACACCGGGGAGCTGTTTTTT. Translation gives CASSLTTNTGELFF.

The chain recombines TRBV29-1 with TRBJ2-3; the D gene could be TRBD1 or TRBD2 (7 bases each). Per germline, CDR1 SQVTM and CDR2 ANQGSEA. The CDR3 length is 14 residues. Trimming took off 2 bases at V and 9 bases at J, with 18 bases between the two ends. As DNA, the CDR3 is TGCAGCGTTGAAAGCGGGAACAGGGGAGGCACGCAGTATTTT. Translated, it gives CSVESGNRGGTQYF.

The chain employs TRBV29-1 and TRBJ1-1, with D perhaps matching TRBD1 (5 bases). Germline V gives CDR1 SQVTM, CDR2 ANQGSEA. The length of the CDR3 is 13 residues. V was cut by 7 bases and J by 7 bases, with 19 bases left in between. For the CDR3, the DNA is TGCAGCGGGGACCGGAAAGGGGCCTTTGAAGCTTTCTTT. Its protein product is CSGDRKGAFEAFF.

The chain employs TRBV7-8 and TRBJ2-3, with 7 positions matching TRBD1. V lost 6 bases and J lost 5; bases outside the gene matches: 8. Germline V gene lookup returns CDR1 SGHVS and CDR2 FQNEAQ. CDR3 length equals 14 residues. The CDR3, as DNA: TGTGCCAGCAGTTTAAAGGGGGCAAGAGATACGCAGTATTTT. Translation: CASSLKGARDTQYF.

This clonotype was counted between two and nine times. The chain carries TRBV4-3 and TRBJ2-5; D possibly corresponds to TRBD1 (6 bases). Germline loops: CDR1 LGHNA, CDR2 YSLEER. The CDR3 has 15 residues. With 0 bases removed from V and 5 bases from J, the gap between germline ends came to 13 bases. The CDR3 bases are TGCGCCAGCAGCCAAGATCCCCAGGGGTGGGAGACCCAGTACTTC. Translating gives CASSQDPQGWETQYF.

The chain employs TRBV5-1 and TRBJ2-3; a possible D gene is TRBD2 (5 bases). Germline loops: CDR1 SGHRS, CDR2 YFSETQ. Trimming pared 1 base from V and 4 bases from J, leaving 10 bases between. The length of the CDR3 is 14 residues. In DNA, the CDR3 is TGCGCCAGCAGCTTGTTACTAGACGCAGATACGCAGTATTTT. This encodes CASSLLLDADTQYF.

CDR3 bases: TGTGCCTGGAGTGTACGGTTGGGGGACACTGAAGCTTTCTTT. Amino acid sequence: CAWSVRLGDTEAFF. J is TRBJ1-1 and V is TRBV30; possible D gene TRBD1, 5 bases. Germline V gene data show CDR1 as GTSNPN and CDR2 as SVGIG (reference sequence). This CDR3 is built from 14 residues. V dropped 0 bases and J dropped 3 bases, with 11 bases sitting between them.

The rearrangement joins TRBV29-1 to TRBJ1-1; no definite D call. Looked up from germline, CDR1 is SQVTM and CDR2 is ANQGSEA. V was clipped by 1 base and J by 1 base, with 7 bases between them. The CDR3 has 13 residues. In DNA form, the CDR3 reads TGCAGCGTTGAAGCTGACGGGAACACTGAAGCTTTCTTT. Translation gives CSVEADGNTEAFF.

This chain uses TRBV15 with TRBJ2-1; 7 bases agree with TRBD2. Germline V CDR1 and CDR2: LNHNV, YYDKDF (reference sequence). V gave up 0 bases and J gave up 10 bases; unmatched junction bases: 12. CDR3 length: 16 amino acids. The CDR3 sequence is CATSRDKGGAGLEQFF. CDR3 DNA: TGTGCCACCAGCAGAGATAAAGGCGGAGCGGGATTAGAGCAGTTCTTC.

The chain is built from TRBV20-1 and TRBJ2-5, with D hard to call. This CDR3 has 13 amino acids. Germline V gene lookup returns CDR1 DFQATT and CDR2 SNEGSKA (reference sequence). V lost 5 bases, J lost 3 bases, and 13 bases lay in between. The CDR3 sequence is CSAALGSEETQYF. The CDR3 coding sequence is TGCAGTGCTGCCCTGGGGTCCGAAGAGACCCAGTACTTC.